This record covers a single T cell receptor beta chain. As yet, its antigen is unknown. Amplification used 60 Vbeta primers and 13 Jbeta primers. How the authors handled the data: Unique TCR beta chains numbered roughly 83 million in a later analysis, with around 10 million shared. Repertoires were generated with immunoSEQ multiplex PCR, while TCRdb's copy carries only in-frame clones and drops some. D and trimming come from the DNA, and the V and J calls and clone size come from that table. The table shows about 170,000 clones, with 80% occurring only once. Samples came from healthy bone marrow donors. This sample was taken from a study of cytomegalovirus exposure and HLA in healthy donors. V was shortened by 4 bases and J by 7 bases, with 10 bases between the two germline ends. From germline, CDR1 is SGHTA and CDR2 FQGNSA. CDR3 length: 13 residues. Study-level results: The analysis excluded some indistinguishable V segments, including TRBV6-2 and TRBV6-3. Near-uniform donor sequencing depth was presumed by presence/absence analyses.

This TCR was recovered from a woman in her 50s in good health and CMV-seropositive. The sequenced material came from PBMCs. V is TRBV7-2 and J is TRBJ1-4; D possibly corresponds to TRBD1 (6 bases). CDR3 DNA: TGTGCCAGCAGCTACGACAGGCCTGAAAAACTGTTTTTT. It specifies CASSYDRPEKLFF.